This passage covers 8 T cell receptor beta chains from one sample sequenced in a study of human thymus T cells. Resections from corrective heart surgery provided thymus tissue. Here immunoSEQ multiplex PCR was the method, and the copy in TCRdb shows in-frame clones only, minus some. Of around 120,000 clones in the sample, just under 95% are singletons; the top ten hold 0.02% to 0.03%. Sequencing used thymus tissue. The receptor source for this set is a boy under two years old with a congenital heart defect but otherwise immunologically healthy.

The rearrangement joins TRBV28 to TRBJ2-2; D is possibly TRBD1 or TRBD2 (5 bases each). The V end was cut by 0 bases, the J end by 0 bases, with 17 bases between. CDR1 is MDHEN, CDR2 SYDVKM, per germline. The CDR3 is made up of 19 amino acids. CDR3 in DNA: TGTGCCAGCAGTTTATGCACGGTGGGGGAGTTCGCGAACACCGGGGAGCTGTTTTTT. Encoded protein: CASSLCTVGEFANTGELFF.

The count of this clone is one. This rearrangement joins TRBV5-6 to TRBJ2-7; TRBD1 matches 12 bases. The CDR3 loop spans 14 amino acids. Losses at the gene ends were 5 bases for V and 2 bases for J; bases not matched to a gene: 2. Germline V CDR1 and CDR2: SGHDT, YYEEEE. The CDR3 spells CASRGQGATYEQYF. The DNA for the CDR3 is TGTGCCAGCAGGGGACAGGGGGCGACCTACGAGCAGTACTTC.

The chain is built from TRBV6-5 and TRBJ2-7; 8 bases align to TRBD1. This CDR3 has 15 residues. From germline, CDR1 is MNHEY and CDR2 SVGAGI. V lost 2 bases, J lost 3 bases, and 6 bases stayed unmatched. CDR3 coding DNA: TGTGCCAGCAGTTACAACCGACAGGGGATCTACGAGCAGTACTTC. Encoded protein: CASSYNRQGIYEQYF.

CDR3 DNA: TGTGCCAGCAGTTTATGGGACGACACTGAAGCTTTCTTT. It encodes CASSLWDDTEAFF. This chain links TRBV28 with TRBJ1-1, with unresolved D. Germline V CDR1 and CDR2: MDHEN, SYDVKM. Trimming took 0 bases from V and 3 from J, leaving 5 bases between them. This CDR3 has 13 amino acids. The whole variable domain, remainder taken from reference TRBV28 and TRBJ1-1, is DVKVTQSSRYLVKRTGEKVFLECVQDMDHENMFWYRQDPGLGLRLIYFSYDVKMKEKGDIPEGYSVSREKKERFSLILESASTNQTSMYLCASSLWDDTEAFFGQGTRLTVV.

This clone was seen only once. The rearrangement uses TRBV9 and TRBJ1-1; no clear D gene. The CDR3 is 13 residues long. Trimming removed 0 bases from V and 3 bases from J, with 6 bases in between. In germline, CDR1 is SGDLS, CDR2 YYNGEE. The CDR3 DNA reads TGTGCCAGCAGCGTAGAGGCAGACACTGAAGCTTTCTTT. It specifies CASSVEADTEAFF.

V gene TRBV7-2 combines with J gene TRBJ2-7; either TRBD1 or TRBD2 may fit D (6 bases each). The ends were cut back, 4 bases at V and 6 bases at J, with 19 bases in the middle. The CDR3 is 15 amino acids. Germline V gene lookup returns CDR1 SGHTA and CDR2 FQGNSA. In DNA form, the CDR3 reads TGTGCCAGCAGCTGCCTAGGGGGGAAAGATAGCGAGCAGTACTTC. It codes for CASSCLGGKDSEQYF. Full variable domain (outside the CDR3, taken from reference TRBV7-2 and TRBJ2-7): GAGVSQSPSNKVTEKGKDVELRCDPISGHTALYWYRQSLGQGLEFLIYFQGNSAPDKSGLPSDRFSAERTGGSVSTLTIQRTQQEDSAVYLCASSCLGGKDSEQYFGPGTRLTVT.

V gene TRBV4-2 combines with J gene TRBJ2-7; D is unclear. Trimming shortened V by 4 bases and J by 4 bases, and 14 bases separated the two germline ends. CDR3 size: 14 residues. The germline V gene encodes CDR1 LGHNA and CDR2 YNFKEQ. This chain's CDR3 is CASSRPDGDYEQYF. The CDR3 DNA follows: TGTGCCAGCAGCCGACCGGATGGGGATTACGAGCAGTACTTC.

This sequence joins TRBV7-8 and TRBJ2-7; possible D gene TRBD1, 6 bases. This CDR3 comprises 20 residues. The V and J ends lost 0 bases and 4 bases respectively, with 28 bases between them. Germline V gene lookup returns CDR1 SGHVS and CDR2 FQNEAQ. CDR3 sequence reads: CASSLAPNRPGAGKRYEQYF. The CDR3 DNA reads as TGTGCCAGCAGCTTAGCCCCTAATCGCCCAGGGGCGGGTAAGAGATACGAGCAGTACTTC.